What follows are 21 T cell receptor beta chains derived from one specimen sequenced in a study of T cells in Graves' hyperthyroidism and ophthalmopathy. From RNA transcripts, TCR beta CDR3 regions were amplified. A set of HTBI primers served as the primers for a first-round RT-PCR of the TCR CDR3. TCRdb reanalysed the multiplex PCR reads using MiXCR and keeps one entry per CDR3 protein. The data show 750,000 to 950,000 distinct CDR3 sequences, 38% seen once. The specimen sequenced was blood. The receptors were gathered from a man between 18 and 29 years old with Graves' hyperthyroidism.

The chain has TRBV6-5 and TRBJ1-5; D unresolved. The CDR3 spans 15 residues. V lost 4 bases and J lost 7, with 17 bases in between. The germline V gene encodes CDR1 MNHEY and CDR2 SVGAGI. CDR3 DNA: TGTGCCAGCAGTTCCTCAAGACCCTCCTGGCAGCCCCAGCATTTT. Translated, it gives CASSSSRPSWQPQHF.

There are many counts of this clonotype. The chain carries TRBV19 and TRBJ2-7, with D tentatively TRBD2 (6 bases). The CDR3 spans 14 residues. Trimming removed 5 bases at V and 3 bases at J, with 14 bases between. CDR1 and CDR2 (germline): LNHDA, SQIVND (reference sequence). CDR3 bases: TGTGCCAGTAGTTCCCGGGACTCTGGCTACGAGCAGTACTTC. The encoded protein is CASSSRDSGYEQYF.

This clonotype has just a few counts. The genes are TRBV11-2 and TRBJ2-5, with a tentative D call TRBD2 (6 bases). This CDR3 spans 15 amino acids. The germline V gene has CDR1 SGHAT and CDR2 FQNNGV. Deletions cut 3 bases from V and 4 bases from J, with 15 bases between. Written as DNA, the CDR3 is TGTGCCAGCAGCTTCCGGTCCAGGGAGGTAGAGACCCAGTACTTC. Translating it yields CASSFRSREVETQYF.

V gene TRBV7-2 combines with J gene TRBJ1-6, with D uncertain. This CDR3 has 17 residues. Trimming left V 5 bases short and J 0 bases short, with 14 bases between. Germline values: CDR1 SGHTA, CDR2 FQGNSA. The CDR3 DNA sequence: TGTGCCAGCAGCCCGAGCCAGAGGAGCTCCTATAATTCACCCCTCCACTTT. Protein: CASSPSQRSSYNSPLHF.

This clonotype has at least ten counts. The rearrangement uses TRBV7-2 and TRBJ1-6; D may be TRBD1 (6 bases). V gave up 6 bases and J gave up 9 bases, with 12 bases separating them. Germline lookup yields CDR1 SGHTA and CDR2 FQGNSA. The CDR3 has 13 residues. In DNA form, the CDR3 reads TGTGCCAGCAGAGCGGACAGAGCTTCACCCCTCCACTTT. The encoded protein is CASRADRASPLHF.

The chain employs TRBV7-2 and TRBJ2-7; TRBD1 agrees at 7 bases. Unmatched junction bases numbered 17, after V lost 8 bases and J lost 7 bases. CDR3 length: 15 residues. Germline loops: CDR1 SGHTA, CDR2 FQGNSA. The DNA for the CDR3 is TGTGCCAGCCAAGATACCGGGACAGTAGCAGATGAGCAGTACTTC. Translated, it gives CASQDTGTVADEQYF.

The chain has TRBV7-8 and TRBJ2-3, with 10 bases lining up with TRBD2. After removal of 5 bases from V and 0 bases from J, the junction contained 5 bases not matched to a gene. Germline values: CDR1 SGHVS, CDR2 FQNEAQ. This CDR3 is built from 16 residues. The CDR3 DNA follows: TGTGCCAGCAGCCCACGGACTAGCGGTAGCACAGATACGCAGTATTTT. Its translation is CASSPRTSGSTDTQYF.

The chain uses TRBV10-3 and TRBJ2-7, with TRBD1 matching 9 bases. The CDR3 loop spans 14 amino acids. Germline V gives CDR1 ENHRY, CDR2 SYGVKD. With V trimmed by 6 bases and J by 6 bases, 9 bases remained unmatched. CDR3 amino acids: CAIRDRGSEVEQYF. The CDR3 DNA sequence: TGTGCCATCAGGGACAGGGGATCAGAGGTCGAGCAGTACTTC.

This clonotype was found a few times. The V and J genes are TRBV12-3 or TRBV12-4 and TRBJ2-7; D may be TRBD2 (5 bases). The V end lost 5 bases, the J end lost 2 bases, and 13 bases lay between the germline ends. The CDR3 is 14 residues long. This CDR3 reads CASSRDGPTYEQYF. The DNA of the CDR3 is TGTGCCAGCAGTCGGGATGGTCCGACCTACGAGCAGTACTTC.

Remarks on this clonotype: Being one base from a much bigger clone, this may be a read error. The rearrangement links TRBV9 to TRBJ1-1; the D is unclear. The CDR3 spans 15 residues. Per the germline V gene, CDR1 is SGDLS and CDR2 is YYNGEE. The CDR3 DNA reads as TGTGCCGGCAGCGGCTATGGGGTGGGCAACACTGAAGCTTTCTTT. Amino acid sequence: CAGSGYGVGNTEAFF.

This clonotype has more than one count but fewer than ten. The genes are TRBV11-2 and TRBJ1-1; TRBD1 is a possible D gene (5 bases). This CDR3 is built from 15 residues. CDR1 SGHAT and CDR2 FQNNGV come from the germline V gene. Between the trimmed V and J ends, which lost 5 bases and 1 base, there was a span of 14 bases. CDR3 nucleotides: TGTGCCAGCAGCCCCTGGGTGGGGCCGAACACTGAAGCTTTCTTT. This sequence encodes CASSPWVGPNTEAFF.

There are a few counts of this clonotype. The chain combines TRBV4-1 with TRBJ1-6, with unresolved D. Trimming removed 3 bases at V and 6 bases at J, with 9 bases between. The CDR3 has 14 amino acids. Germline V gene sequence: CDR1 MGHRA, CDR2 YSYEKL. CDR3 amino acids: CASSQEGGNSPLHF. In DNA form, the CDR3 reads TGCGCCAGCAGCCAGGAGGGAGGTAATTCACCCCTCCACTTT.

This sequence joins TRBV7-9 and TRBJ1-1, with D unclear. CDR3 length equals 11 residues. The V gene lost 5 bases and the J gene lost 7 bases, with 8 bases spanning the gap. Germline CDR1 is SEHNR and CDR2 is FQNEAQ (reference sequence). CDR3 coding DNA: TGTGCCAGCAGCGGGGTCTTTGAAGCTTTCTTT. Its translation: CASSGVFEAFF.

This clonotype appeared a few times. The chain carries TRBV5-6 and TRBJ1-5; D unresolved. CDR3 length: 12 residues. Germline assignment: CDR1 SGHDT and CDR2 YYEEEE. V lost 3 bases and J lost 7, with 8 bases in between. CDR3 DNA: TGTGCCAGCAGCTCACGTTCCCAGCCCCAGCATTTT. This codes for CASSSRSQPQHF.

This clonotype was counted between two and nine times. The chain recombines TRBV12-3 or TRBV12-4 with TRBJ1-1; D is ambiguous. V lost 1 base to trimming and J lost 5 bases, with 14 bases between them. This CDR3 region has 15 residues. CDR3 DNA: TGTGCCAGCAGTTTAGGTGAGGGAAGGTGGACTGAAGCTTTCTTT. This encodes CASSLGEGRWTEAFF.

As for this clonotype: Sequence at one end of the junction differs from germline and may be a read error. CDR3 protein: CASSDGRISGNTIYF. CDR3 bases: TGTGCCAGCAGTGATGGGCGGATCTCTGGAAACACCATATATTTT. The V gene is TRBV10-2, the J gene TRBJ1-3; D gene unclear. The CDR3 has 15 residues. Germline-derived CDR1 and CDR2 are WSHSY and SAAADI.

The chain is built from TRBV2 and TRBJ1-2; D is perhaps TRBD1 (6 bases). CDR3 length: 13 amino acids. The V end lost 6 bases, the J end lost 5 bases, and 13 bases lay between the germline ends. Germline CDR1 is SNHLY and CDR2 is FYNNEI. CDR3 sequence reads: CASRGQTPYGYTF. In DNA, the CDR3 is TGTGCCAGCAGAGGACAGACTCCTTATGGCTACACCTTC.

This clonotype was counted many times. The chain links TRBV19 to TRBJ1-1, with D uncertain. Germline assignment: CDR1 LNHDA and CDR2 SQIVND (reference sequence). V was pared by 5 bases and J by 8 bases, with 15 bases between. This CDR3 is 13 amino acids long. This CDR3 reads CASSARGGSEAFF. DNA of the CDR3: TGTGCCAGTAGTGCACGAGGAGGGAGCGAAGCTTTCTTT.

In regard to this clonotype: Likely a read error: the CDR3 ends without its conserved phenylalanine or tryptophan. The genes are TRBV9 and TRBJ2-6; D may be TRBD1 (5 bases). The germline V and J ends were trimmed by 2 bases and 2 bases, with 8 bases remaining between them. This CDR3 has 15 amino acids. From germline, CDR1 is SGDLS and CDR2 YYNGEE. CDR3 sequence: CASSVIGAGANVLTP. The CDR3 nucleotides are TGTGCCAGCAGCGTCATAGGGGCTGGGGCCAACGTCCTGACTCCA.

This chain connects TRBV10-3 to TRBJ1-2, with TRBD1 identical over 7 bases. The length of the CDR3 is 12 residues. The V gene end was trimmed by 9 bases and the J gene end by 3 bases; junction bases not matched to a gene: 4. Looked up from germline, CDR1 is ENHRY and CDR2 is SYGVKD. CDR3 amino acids: CAIWTGDYGYTF. Here the CDR3 DNA reads TGTGCCATATGGACAGGAGACTATGGCTACACCTTC.

In this sample, this clonotype turned up many times. The J gene is TRBJ1-2, the V gene TRBV2; D ambiguous. The CDR3 contains 13 residues. V lost 7 bases and J lost 4, with 13 bases in between. Germline V gene sequence: CDR1 SNHLY, CDR2 FYNNEI. The CDR3 is CASTSGIIYGYTF. In nucleotides, the CDR3 is TGTGCCAGCACCTCCGGGATAATCTATGGCTACACCTTC.